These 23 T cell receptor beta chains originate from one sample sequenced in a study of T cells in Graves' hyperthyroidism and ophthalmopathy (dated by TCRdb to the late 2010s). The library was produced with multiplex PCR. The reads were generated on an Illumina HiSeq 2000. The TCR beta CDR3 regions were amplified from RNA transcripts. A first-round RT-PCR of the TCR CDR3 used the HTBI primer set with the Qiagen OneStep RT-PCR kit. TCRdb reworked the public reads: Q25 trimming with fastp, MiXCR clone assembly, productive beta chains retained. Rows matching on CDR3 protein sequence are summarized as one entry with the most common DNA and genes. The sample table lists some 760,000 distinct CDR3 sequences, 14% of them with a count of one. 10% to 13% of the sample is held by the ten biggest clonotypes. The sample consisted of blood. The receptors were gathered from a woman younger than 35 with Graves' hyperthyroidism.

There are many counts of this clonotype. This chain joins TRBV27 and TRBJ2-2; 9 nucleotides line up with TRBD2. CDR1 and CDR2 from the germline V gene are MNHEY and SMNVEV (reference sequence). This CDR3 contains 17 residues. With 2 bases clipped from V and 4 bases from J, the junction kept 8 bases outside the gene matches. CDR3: CASSLRLAGRSTGELFF. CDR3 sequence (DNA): TGTGCCAGCAGTTTACGGCTAGCGGGAAGAAGCACCGGGGAGCTGTTTTTT.

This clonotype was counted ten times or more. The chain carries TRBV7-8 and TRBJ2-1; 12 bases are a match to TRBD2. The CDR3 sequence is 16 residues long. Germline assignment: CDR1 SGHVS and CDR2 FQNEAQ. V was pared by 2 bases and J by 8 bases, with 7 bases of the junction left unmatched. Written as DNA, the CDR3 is TGTGCCAGCAGCTTACCCCTAGCGGGAGGGCCCGATGAGCAGTTCTTC. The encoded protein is CASSLPLAGGPDEQFF.

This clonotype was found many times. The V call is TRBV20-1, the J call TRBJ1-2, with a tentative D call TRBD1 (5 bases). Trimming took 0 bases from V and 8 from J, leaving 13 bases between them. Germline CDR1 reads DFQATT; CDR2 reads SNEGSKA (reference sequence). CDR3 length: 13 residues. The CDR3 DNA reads TGCAGTGCTAGAGATGAAGGGGCTCGGGGCTACACCTTC. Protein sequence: CSARDEGARGYTF.

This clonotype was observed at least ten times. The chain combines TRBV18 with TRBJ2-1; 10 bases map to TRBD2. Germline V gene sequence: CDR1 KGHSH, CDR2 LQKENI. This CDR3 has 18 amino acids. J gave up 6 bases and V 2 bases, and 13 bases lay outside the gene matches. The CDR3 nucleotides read TGTGCCAGCTCACCATTGGCTTCGTGGGGGACTAGCGCCAATGAGCAGTTCTTC. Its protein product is CASSPLASWGTSANEQFF.

Here the CDR3 reads CSVTSGKGEQYF. The CDR3 coding sequence is TGCAGCGTGACTAGCGGGAAAGGGGAGCAGTACTTC. The rearrangement uses TRBV29-1 and TRBJ2-7; 11 bases map to TRBD2. V dropped 6 bases and J dropped 7; count of bases not matched to a gene: 5. Germline CDR1 is SQVTM and CDR2 is ANQGSEA. The CDR3 runs to 12 residues.

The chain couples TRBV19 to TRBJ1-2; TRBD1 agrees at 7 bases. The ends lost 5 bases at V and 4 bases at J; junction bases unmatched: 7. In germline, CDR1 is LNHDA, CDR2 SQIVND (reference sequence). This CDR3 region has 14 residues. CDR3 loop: CASSAGTAIYGYTF. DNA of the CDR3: TGTGCCAGTAGTGCCGGGACAGCGATCTATGGCTACACCTTC. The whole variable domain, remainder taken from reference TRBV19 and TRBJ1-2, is DGGITQSPKYLFRKEGQNVTLSCEQNLNHDAMYWYRQDPGQGLRLIYYSQIVNDFQKGDIAEGYSVSREKKESFPLTVTSAQKNPTAFYLCASSAGTAIYGYTFGSGTRLTVV.

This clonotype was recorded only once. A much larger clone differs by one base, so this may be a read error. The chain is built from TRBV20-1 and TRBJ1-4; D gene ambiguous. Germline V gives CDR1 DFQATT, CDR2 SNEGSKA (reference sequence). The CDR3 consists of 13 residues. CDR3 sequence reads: CRARDTINEKLFF. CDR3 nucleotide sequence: TGCAGAGCCCGCGACACTATCAATGAAAAACTGTTTTTT.

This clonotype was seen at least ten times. The CDR3 protein is CASKGGGSSYNEQFF. The CDR3 DNA follows: TGTGCCAGCAAAGGCGGAGGTAGCTCCTACAATGAGCAGTTCTTC. The chain recombines TRBV2 with TRBJ2-1; tentatively, D is TRBD2 (5 bases). Per germline, CDR1 SNHLY and CDR2 FYNNEI. This CDR3 contains 15 residues. The V gene lost 7 bases and the J gene lost 0 bases, with 13 bases spanning the gap.

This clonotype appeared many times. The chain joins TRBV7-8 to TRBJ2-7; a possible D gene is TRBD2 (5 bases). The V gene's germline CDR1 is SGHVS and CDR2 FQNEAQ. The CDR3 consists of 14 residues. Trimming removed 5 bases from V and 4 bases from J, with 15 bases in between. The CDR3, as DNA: TGTGCCAGCAGCCCCCGTGGAGGTAGTTACGAGCAGTACTTC. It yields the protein CASSPRGGSYEQYF. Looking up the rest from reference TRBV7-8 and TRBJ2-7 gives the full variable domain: GAGVSQSPRYKVAKRGQDVALRCDPISGHVSLFWYQQALGQGPEFLTYFQNEAQLDKSGLPSDRFFAERPEGSVSTLKIQRTQQEDSAVYLCASSPRGGSYEQYFGPGTRLTVT.

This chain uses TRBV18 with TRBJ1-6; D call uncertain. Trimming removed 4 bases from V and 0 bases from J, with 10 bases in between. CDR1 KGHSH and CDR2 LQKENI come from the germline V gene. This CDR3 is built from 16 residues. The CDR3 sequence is CASSRDYSSYNSPLHF. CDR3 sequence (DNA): TGTGCCAGCTCACGAGATTACAGCTCCTATAATTCACCCCTCCACTTT.

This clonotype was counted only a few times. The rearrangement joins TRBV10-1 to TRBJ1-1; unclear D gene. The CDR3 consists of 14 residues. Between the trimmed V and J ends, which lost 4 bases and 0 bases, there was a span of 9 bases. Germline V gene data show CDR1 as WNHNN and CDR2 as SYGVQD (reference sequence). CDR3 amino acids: CASSAGYLNTEAFF. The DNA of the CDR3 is TGCGCCAGCAGTGCCGGCTACTTGAACACTGAAGCTTTCTTT.

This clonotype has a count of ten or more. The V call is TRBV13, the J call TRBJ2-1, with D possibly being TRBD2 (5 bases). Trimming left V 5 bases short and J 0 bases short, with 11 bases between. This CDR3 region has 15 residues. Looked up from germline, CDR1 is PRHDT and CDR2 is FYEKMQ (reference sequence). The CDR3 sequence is CASSREGSSYNEQFF. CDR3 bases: TGTGCCAGCAGCCGAGAGGGAAGCTCCTACAATGAGCAGTTCTTC.

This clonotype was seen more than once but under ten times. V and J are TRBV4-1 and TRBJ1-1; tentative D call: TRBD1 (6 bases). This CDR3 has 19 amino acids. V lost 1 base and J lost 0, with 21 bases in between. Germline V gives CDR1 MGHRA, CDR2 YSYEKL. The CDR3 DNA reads TGCGCCAGCAGCCAAGCTTCTGGGACACGGGACGTCATGAACACTGAAGCTTTCTTT. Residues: CASSQASGTRDVMNTEAFF.

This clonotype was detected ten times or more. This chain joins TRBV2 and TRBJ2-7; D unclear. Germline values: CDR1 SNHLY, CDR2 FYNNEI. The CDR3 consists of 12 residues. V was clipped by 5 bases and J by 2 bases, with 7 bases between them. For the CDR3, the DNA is TGTGCCAGCAGTCAGGCAGCCTACGAGCAGTACTTC. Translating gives CASSQAAYEQYF.

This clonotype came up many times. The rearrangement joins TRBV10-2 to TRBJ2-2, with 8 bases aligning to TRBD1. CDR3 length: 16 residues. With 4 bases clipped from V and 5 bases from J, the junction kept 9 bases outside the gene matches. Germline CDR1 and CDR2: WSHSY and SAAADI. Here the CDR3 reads CASSVRGQGLTGELFF. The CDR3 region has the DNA TGCGCCAGCAGTGTTAGAGGACAGGGACTTACCGGGGAGCTGTTTTTT.

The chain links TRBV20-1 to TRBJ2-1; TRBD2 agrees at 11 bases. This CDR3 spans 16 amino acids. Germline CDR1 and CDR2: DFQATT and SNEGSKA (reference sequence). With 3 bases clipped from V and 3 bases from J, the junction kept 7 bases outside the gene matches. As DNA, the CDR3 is TGCAGTGCTAGCAAAGGGACTAGCGGAATCTACAATGAGCAGTTCTTC. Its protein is CSASKGTSGIYNEQFF.

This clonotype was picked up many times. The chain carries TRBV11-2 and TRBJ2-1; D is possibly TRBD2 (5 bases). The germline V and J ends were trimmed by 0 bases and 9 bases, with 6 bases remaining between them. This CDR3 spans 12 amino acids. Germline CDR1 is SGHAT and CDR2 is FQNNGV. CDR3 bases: TGTGCCAGCAGCTTAGATCGGGGTGAGCAGTTCTTC. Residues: CASSLDRGEQFF.

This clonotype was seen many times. The CDR3 DNA reads as TGTGCCAGCTCAGCAGCCGGGACTAGCGGGAGTGGCGAGCAGTTCTTC. Amino acid sequence: CASSAAGTSGSGEQFF. The chain is built from TRBV18 and TRBJ2-1; 14 bases match TRBD2. V lost 5 bases, J lost 10 bases, and 10 bases stayed unmatched. Germline CDR1 KGHSH, CDR2 LQKENI. CDR3 size: 16 residues.

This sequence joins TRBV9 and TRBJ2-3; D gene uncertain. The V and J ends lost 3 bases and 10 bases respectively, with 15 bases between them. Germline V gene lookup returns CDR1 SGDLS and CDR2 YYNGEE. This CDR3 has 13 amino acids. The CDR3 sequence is CASSGPYGEAQYF. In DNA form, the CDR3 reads TGTGCCAGCAGCGGACCGTACGGTGAGGCGCAGTATTTT. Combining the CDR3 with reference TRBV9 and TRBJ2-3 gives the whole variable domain DSGVTQTPKHLITATGQRVTLRCSPRSGDLSVYWYQQSLDQGLQFLIQYYNGEERAKGNILERFSAQQFPDLHSELNLSSLELGDSALYFCASSGPYGEAQYFGPGTRLTVL.

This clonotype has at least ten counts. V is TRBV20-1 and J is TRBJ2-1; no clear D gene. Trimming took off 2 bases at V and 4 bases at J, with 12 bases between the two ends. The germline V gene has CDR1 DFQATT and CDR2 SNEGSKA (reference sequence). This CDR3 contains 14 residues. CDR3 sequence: CSARTLDQYNEQFF. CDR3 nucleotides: TGCAGTGCTAGAACCCTAGACCAGTACAATGAGCAGTTCTTC.

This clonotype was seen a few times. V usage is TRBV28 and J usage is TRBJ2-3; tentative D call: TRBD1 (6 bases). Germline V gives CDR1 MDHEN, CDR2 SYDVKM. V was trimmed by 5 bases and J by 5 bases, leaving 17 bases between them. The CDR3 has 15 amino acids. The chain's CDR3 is CASSALRSTGDTQYF. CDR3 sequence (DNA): TGTGCCAGCAGTGCCCTCCGCTCGACAGGAGATACGCAGTATTTT. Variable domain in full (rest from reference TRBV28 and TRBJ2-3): DVKVTQSSRYLVKRTGEKVFLECVQDMDHENMFWYRQDPGLGLRLIYFSYDVKMKEKGDIPEGYSVSREKKERFSLILESASTNQTSMYLCASSALRSTGDTQYFGPGTRLTVL.

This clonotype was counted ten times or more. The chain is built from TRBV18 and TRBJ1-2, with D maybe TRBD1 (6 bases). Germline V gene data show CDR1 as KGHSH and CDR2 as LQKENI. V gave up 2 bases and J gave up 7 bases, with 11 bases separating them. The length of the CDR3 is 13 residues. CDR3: CASSPNRDFGYTF. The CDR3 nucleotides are TGTGCCAGCTCACCAAACAGGGATTTTGGCTACACCTTC. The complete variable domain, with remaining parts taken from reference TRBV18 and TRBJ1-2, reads NAGVMQNPRHLVRRRGQEARLRCSPMKGHSHVYWYRQLPEEGLKFMVYLQKENIIDESGMPKERFSAEFPKEGPSILRIQQVVRGDSAAYFCASSPNRDFGYTFGSGTRLTVV.

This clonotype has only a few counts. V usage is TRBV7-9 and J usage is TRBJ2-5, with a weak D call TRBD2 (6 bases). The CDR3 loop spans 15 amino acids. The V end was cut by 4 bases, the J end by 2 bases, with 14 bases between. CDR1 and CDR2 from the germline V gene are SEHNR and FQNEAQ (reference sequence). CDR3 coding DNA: TGTGCCAGCAGCTATATGAAGAGCGGGCAAGAGACCCAGTACTTC. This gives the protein CASSYMKSGQETQYF.